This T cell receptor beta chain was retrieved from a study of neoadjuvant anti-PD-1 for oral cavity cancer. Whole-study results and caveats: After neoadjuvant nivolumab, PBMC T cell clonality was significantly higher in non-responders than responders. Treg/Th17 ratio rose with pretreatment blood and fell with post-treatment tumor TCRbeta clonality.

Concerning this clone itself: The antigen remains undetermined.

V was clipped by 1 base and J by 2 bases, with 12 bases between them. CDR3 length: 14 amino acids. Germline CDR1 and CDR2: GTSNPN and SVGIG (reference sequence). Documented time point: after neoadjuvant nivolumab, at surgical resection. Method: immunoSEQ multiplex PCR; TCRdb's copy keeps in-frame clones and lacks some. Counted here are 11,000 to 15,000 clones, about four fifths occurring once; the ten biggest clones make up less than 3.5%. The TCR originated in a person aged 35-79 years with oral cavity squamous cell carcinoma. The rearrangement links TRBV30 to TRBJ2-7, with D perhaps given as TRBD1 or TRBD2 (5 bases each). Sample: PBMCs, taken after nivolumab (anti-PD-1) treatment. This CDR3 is CAWSGAGRAYEQYF. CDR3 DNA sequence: TGTGCCTGGAGTGGTGCAGGGAGAGCCTACGAGCAGTACTTC.